The 25 T cell receptor beta chains presented below share a single source sample, sequenced in a study of cytomegalovirus exposure and HLA in healthy donors. This PCR relied on a set of 60 Vbeta primers and 13 Jbeta primers. Libraries were prepared by immunoSEQ multiplex PCR; TCRdb keeps only in-frame clonotypes and omits some of them. The sample has some 94,000 clones, roughly 70% seen once; the top ten hold around 2.5%. Sequenced material: PBMCs. All receptors derive from a man over 45 in good health and CMV-seronegative.

The chain employs TRBV6-5 and TRBJ2-3; 9 nucleotides align to TRBD1. The CDR3 is 15 residues long. The V gene end was trimmed by 4 bases and the J gene end by 2 bases; junction bases not matched to a gene: 4. Germline V gene sequence: CDR1 MNHEY, CDR2 SVGAGI. Written as DNA, the CDR3 is TGTGCCAGCAGTTCGGACAGGGGCCACACAGATACGCAGTATTTT. It specifies CASSSDRGHTDTQYF.

The rearrangement uses TRBV5-1 and TRBJ2-7; 7 nucleotides agree with TRBD2. The V gene's germline CDR1 is SGHRS and CDR2 YFSETQ. The trim removed 4 bases at V and 7 bases at J, leaving 14 bases unmatched. The CDR3 is 15 amino acids. CDR3 sequence: CASSPSPAGVGEQYF. CDR3 nucleotide sequence: TGCGCCAGCAGCCCTTCACCTGCGGGGGTCGGGGAGCAGTACTTC.

This clone appeared a few times. The rearrangement uses TRBV19 and TRBJ2-7; TRBD1 matches 8 bases. The V and J ends lost 6 bases and 3 bases, in that order; junction bases with no gene match: 7. This CDR3 has 14 amino acids. Germline lookup yields CDR1 LNHDA and CDR2 SQIVND (reference sequence). CDR3 in DNA: TGTGCCAGTAGCAGGACAGGGAGCCTCTACGAGCAGTACGTC. This encodes CASSRTGSLYEQYV.

Only a few counts were recorded for this clone. This chain uses TRBV27 with TRBJ1-5, with 7 positions matching TRBD1. In germline, CDR1 is MNHEY, CDR2 SMNVEV (reference sequence). The junction had 10 bases not matched to a gene; V was cut back by 5 bases and J by 3 bases. This CDR3 has 16 residues. CDR3: CASSLRGQRTNQPQHF. In DNA, the CDR3 is TGTGCCAGCAGTCTCCGGGGACAGCGGACCAATCAGCCCCAGCATTTT.

The gene calls are TRBV7-2 and TRBJ1-2; D is possibly TRBD1 (6 bases). Germline CDR1 is SGHTA and CDR2 is FQGNSA. The length of the CDR3 is 13 residues. Trimming took off 5 bases at V and 5 bases at J, with 12 bases between the two ends. This CDR3 reads CASSAGRGYGYTF. The CDR3 DNA is TGTGCCAGCAGCGCGGGCAGGGGTTATGGCTACACCTTC.

This clone was seen once. DNA of the CDR3: TGTGCCAGCAGCACACAGGGGGGGTATGGCTACACCTTC. Protein product: CASSTQGGYGYTF. The gene calls are TRBV7-2 and TRBJ1-2; 8 bases line up with TRBD1. With 5 bases clipped from V and 5 bases from J, the junction kept 4 bases outside the gene matches. In germline, CDR1 is SGHTA, CDR2 FQGNSA. The CDR3 has 13 amino acids.

This clone was counted a few times. The rearrangement uses TRBV2 and TRBJ1-5; possibly TRBD1 for D (5 bases). Germline loops: CDR1 SNHLY, CDR2 FYNNEI. V gave up 1 base and J gave up 9 bases, with 10 bases separating them. This CDR3 has 13 residues. The CDR3 coding sequence is TGTGCCAGCAGTGAAGGCGGGGGAAGGCCCCAGCATTTT. This codes for CASSEGGGRPQHF.

This clone was detected once. The chain carries TRBV15 and TRBJ2-7; 9 bases match TRBD2. This CDR3 spans 14 amino acids. V shed 5 bases, J shed 5 bases, and the junction held 7 bases outside the gene matches. CDR1 and CDR2 (germline): LNHNV, YYDKDF (reference sequence). CDR3 region: CATSSGTSLNEQYF. CDR3 DNA sequence: TGTGCCACCAGCTCTGGGACTAGCCTCAACGAGCAGTACTTC.

In this sample, this clone turned up a few times. The J gene is TRBJ1-2, the V gene TRBV6-1; 11 positions agree with TRBD1. The germline V gene has CDR1 MNHNS and CDR2 SASEGT. The CDR3 extends over 16 amino acids. Losses at the gene ends were 0 bases for V and 4 bases for J; bases not matched to a gene: 4. The CDR3 nucleotides read TGTGCCAGCAGTGAAGCCGGACAGGGGGCGACCTATGGCTACACCTTC. Residues: CASSEAGQGATYGYTF.

The V gene is TRBV28, the J gene TRBJ2-5, with 8 bases lining up with TRBD1. Germline CDR1 and CDR2: MDHEN and SYDVKM. The J segment lost 1 base and the V segment lost 4 bases, leaving 2 bases of the junction unmatched. The CDR3 has 14 amino acids. In nucleotides, the CDR3 is TGTGCCAGCAGTTCTACAGGGGGCCAAGAGACCCAGTACTTC. Its protein product is CASSSTGGQETQYF.

This clone was counted a single time. The chain is built from TRBV28 and TRBJ2-7, with TRBD2 identical over 8 bases. The CDR3 is made up of 15 amino acids. Germline V CDR1 and CDR2: MDHEN, SYDVKM. V trimming: 5 bases; J trimming: 5 bases; junction bases outside the gene matches: 11. For the CDR3, the DNA is TGTGCCAGCAGTCAATCGACTAGCGCAGCTGACGAGCAGTACTTC. This codes for CASSQSTSAADEQYF. The whole variable domain, filled in from reference TRBV28 and TRBJ2-7, reads DVKVTQSSRYLVKRTGEKVFLECVQDMDHENMFWYRQDPGLGLRLIYFSYDVKMKEKGDIPEGYSVSREKKERFSLILESASTNQTSMYLCASSQSTSAADEQYFGPGTRLTVT.

This clone was found a few times. The gene calls are TRBV5-4 and TRBJ1-3; D gene uncertain. Trimming left V 1 base short and J 0 bases short, with 8 bases between. There are 15 residues in the CDR3. Germline CDR1 SGHNT, CDR2 YYREEE (reference sequence). The DNA for the CDR3 is TGTGCCAGCAGCTTGTGGGCCCCCTCTGGAAACACCATATATTTT. Amino acid sequence: CASSLWAPSGNTIYF.

This clone was detected many times. V gene TRBV2 combines with J gene TRBJ1-4; maybe TRBD1 (6 bases). The ends were cut back, 6 bases at V and 0 bases at J, with 8 bases in the middle. The CDR3 contains 14 residues. The germline V gene encodes CDR1 SNHLY and CDR2 FYNNEI. The CDR3 reads CASRQGATNEKLFF. CDR3 nucleotide sequence: TGTGCCAGCAGACAGGGAGCAACTAATGAAAAACTGTTTTTT.

The chain carries TRBV2 and TRBJ2-5, with 9 nucleotides matching TRBD2. Germline V gene lookup returns CDR1 SNHLY and CDR2 FYNNEI. The trim removed 5 bases at V and 5 bases at J, leaving 9 bases unmatched. The CDR3 totals 15 residues. CDR3 sequence reads: CASSRRGGLRETQYF. Written as DNA, the CDR3 is TGTGCCAGCAGTCGGCGGGGGGGCCTTAGGGAGACCCAGTACTTC.

This chain joins TRBV4-3 and TRBJ2-1; D possibly corresponds to TRBD1 (5 bases). There are 15 residues in the CDR3. Germline lookup yields CDR1 LGHNA and CDR2 YSLEER. V lost 3 bases and J 3 bases, leaving 12 bases between the germline ends. This CDR3 is CASSQGQGVYNEQFF. CDR3 in DNA: TGCGCCAGCAGCCAGGGCCAGGGTGTCTACAATGAGCAGTTCTTC.

This clone was counted a few times. The chain carries TRBV21-1 and TRBJ2-7; whether TRBD1, the table's D call, matches the DNA was not checked. TRBV21-1 represents a pseudogene. The CDR3 covers 14 residues. As DNA, the CDR3 is TGTGCCGTAAGGACAGGGAGGACTATTTACGAGCAGTACGTC. It translates to CAVRTGRTIYEQYV.

This clone was seen only a few times. The chain couples TRBV30 to TRBJ1-3; no reliable D call. Germline V gene data show CDR1 as GTSNPN and CDR2 as SVGIG (reference sequence). The CDR3 is 13 amino acids. Trimming shortened V by 0 bases and J by 2 bases, and 5 bases separated the two germline ends. The CDR3 protein is CAWSVLAGNTIYF. CDR3 bases: TGTGCCTGGAGTGTACTAGCTGGAAACACCATATATTTT. The full variable domain, completed using reference TRBV30 and TRBJ1-3, is SQTIHQWPATLVQPVGSPLSLECTVEGTSNPNLYWYRQAAGRGLQLLFYSVGIGQISSEVPQNLSASRPQDRQFILSSKKLLLSDSGFYLCAWSVLAGNTIYFGEGSWLTVV.

CDR3 bases: TGTGCCAGCAGCTTACTTTCCTCCACAGATACGCAGTATTTT. Its translation is CASSLLSSTDTQYF. The chain recombines TRBV7-2 with TRBJ2-3; no firm D call. CDR3 size: 14 residues. Germline assignment: CDR1 SGHTA and CDR2 FQGNSA. V was cut by 2 bases and J by 2 bases, with 8 bases left in between.

The J gene is TRBJ2-5, the V gene TRBV5-1, with TRBD2 matching over 9 bases. With 0 bases clipped from V and 4 bases from J, the junction kept 10 bases outside the gene matches. This CDR3 is built from 17 residues. In germline, CDR1 is SGHRS, CDR2 YFSETQ. The CDR3 spells CASSLAKAGGIGETQYF. As DNA, the CDR3 is TGCGCCAGCAGCTTGGCCAAAGCGGGGGGAATCGGAGAGACCCAGTACTTC.

The rearrangement uses TRBV30 and TRBJ1-6; the match to TRBD1 covers 8 bases. The ends lost 4 bases at V and 7 bases at J; junction bases unmatched: 6. Germline CDR1 and CDR2: GTSNPN and SVGIG (reference sequence). CDR3 length equals 14 residues. CDR3 amino acids: CAWNGDRINSPLHF. CDR3 sequence (DNA): TGTGCCTGGAATGGGGACAGGATAAATTCACCCCTCCACTTT.

The V gene is TRBV4-2, the J gene TRBJ2-2; maybe TRBD1 (6 bases). Per germline, CDR1 LGHNA and CDR2 YNFKEQ. V was clipped by 0 bases and J by 6 bases, with 23 bases between them. The length of the CDR3 is 19 residues. CDR3 loop: CASSQDPPTWDTGPGELFF. The CDR3 DNA reads TGTGCCAGCAGCCAAGATCCCCCAACCTGGGACACAGGGCCCGGGGAGCTGTTTTTT.

The genes are TRBV5-5 and TRBJ1-2; D not resolved. The CDR3 loop spans 14 amino acids. The V gene lost 0 bases and the J gene lost 1 base, with 7 bases spanning the gap. The germline V gene has CDR1 SGHKS and CDR2 YYEKEE (reference sequence). Here the CDR3 reads CASSLGPVNYGYTF. The CDR3 bases are TGTGCCAGCAGCTTGGGTCCAGTTAACTATGGCTACACCTTC.

The chain links TRBV9 to TRBJ1-5; 8 bases are a match to TRBD1. V trimming: 4 bases; J trimming: 4 bases; junction bases outside the gene matches: 7. The CDR3 totals 15 residues. Germline assignment: CDR1 SGDLS and CDR2 YYNGEE. In DNA form, the CDR3 reads TGTGCCAGCAGCTCGACAGGGGCATGGAATCAGCCCCAGCATTTT. It specifies CASSSTGAWNQPQHF.

This clone has more than one count but fewer than ten. The chain links TRBV13 to TRBJ1-3; TRBD1 might be the D (6 bases). Trimming removed 4 bases from V and 1 base from J, with 8 bases in between. The germline V gene has CDR1 PRHDT and CDR2 FYEKMQ (reference sequence). The CDR3 loop spans 14 amino acids. CDR3 sequence: CASSSTGSGNTIYF. DNA for the CDR3: TGTGCCAGCAGCTCCACAGGGTCTGGAAACACCATATATTTT.

The CDR3 loop is CASSFTGTSFNEQFF. The CDR3 DNA sequence: TGTGCCAGCAGCTTTACCGGGACTAGCTTCAATGAGCAGTTCTTC. V usage is TRBV5-4 and J usage is TRBJ2-1; TRBD2 matches 9 bases. The V gene's germline CDR1 is SGHNT and CDR2 YYREEE (reference sequence). This CDR3 has 15 residues. With 2 bases clipped from V and 6 bases from J, the junction kept 6 bases outside the gene matches.